The clone carrying this T cell receptor beta chain appeared a few times. Its antigen is currently unknown. These data belong to a study of T-cell memory formation after mild COVID-19. Study context: Clusters were largely donor specific.

V gave up 4 bases and J gave up 6 bases, with 9 bases separating them. The length of the CDR3 is 11 residues. Germline assignment: CDR1 DFQATT and CDR2 SNEGSKA (reference sequence). Study-level points and caveats: The study found contracting CD4+ clones mainly in CM and EM and contracting CD8+ clones in EMRA.

5'RACE, which relied on constant-segment primers, yielded TCR alpha and TCR beta cDNA libraries carrying sample barcodes and UMIs. TCRdb called the 5' RACE reads again in MiXCR, with one record for every CDR3 protein. The sample includes about 100,000 distinct CDR3 sequences, 15% to 20% of them seen just once. The TCR comes from a man between 18 and 35 years old who had mild COVID-19 (a few samples of this study predate the infection). Cell type and time point are not known. This rearrangement joins TRBV20-1 to TRBJ2-5; D ambiguous. Input material: PBMCs or a T cell subset sorted from them (not recorded which). The CDR3 spells CSATGHQTQYF. The DNA of the CDR3 is TGCAGTGCTACGGGCCACCAGACCCAGTACTTC.